The clone carrying this T cell receptor (beta chain) turned up a few times. Antigen: not known. Each CDR3 protein gets one entry after TCRdb re-called the 5' RACE reads with MiXCR. Of approximately 150,000 distinct CDR3 sequences in the sample, around 8.5% were seen once. The entry originates in a study of T cells after yellow fever vaccination. Overall study results and limits: Abundant contaminating clonotypes from the bulk population could appear in FACS-sorted repertoires. Clones that expanded after primary vaccination mostly reappeared after the booster (just over 95% CD4, roughly 87% CD8). Clonotype sharing between CD4 and CD8 compartments was small.

The TCR originated in a man aged 18 to 29 who received the YFV17D yellow fever vaccine. The source material was CD8+ T cells sorted from PBMCs, sampled 45 days after the yellow fever booster vaccination.

CDR3 amino acids: CASSRLAGGDNEQFF. CDR3 nucleotide sequence: TGTGCCAGCAGTAGACTAGCGGGGGGGGACAATGAGCAGTTCTTC. V is TRBV6-5 and J is TRBJ2-1; TRBD2 matches 14 bases. CDR1 MNHEY and CDR2 SVGAGI come from the germline V gene. The CDR3 is 15 amino acids. Unmatched junction bases numbered 2, after V lost 5 bases and J lost 5 bases.